This entry lists 19 T cell receptor beta chains sequenced from one sample in a study of cytotoxic CD8 clonotypes in ibrutinib-treated CLL. Sequencing was performed with immunoSEQ multiplex PCR; in TCRdb, only in-frame clones are kept and a portion is missing. The sample contains roughly 200,000 clones, over 60% of which appear only once. Specimen: PBMCs, collected after 24 months of ibrutinib treatment. All receptors come from a human donor with chronic lymphocytic leukemia.

The genes are TRBV9 and TRBJ2-7, with 11 bases lining up with TRBD2. CDR1 and CDR2 (germline): SGDLS, YYNGEE. There are 14 residues in the CDR3. The V gene end was trimmed by 2 bases and the J gene end by 2 bases; junction bases not matched to a gene: 0. The CDR3 bases are TGTGCCAGCAGCGTTAGCGGGAGGGCCTACGAGCAGTACTTC. Translating it yields CASSVSGRAYEQYF.

The chain is built from TRBV7-2 and TRBJ2-7, with D tentatively TRBD1 or TRBD2 (6 bases each). CDR1 is SGHTA, CDR2 FQGNSA, per germline. The CDR3 is 14 residues long. The V end was cut by 1 base, the J end by 7 bases, with 14 bases between. The CDR3 protein is CASSLVPGAGEQYF. The CDR3 region has the DNA TGTGCCAGCAGCTTAGTCCCGGGGGCGGGTGAGCAGTACTTC. The variable domain in full, with the rest retrieved from reference TRBV7-2 and TRBJ2-7, is GAGVSQSPSNKVTEKGKDVELRCDPISGHTALYWYRQSLGQGLEFLIYFQGNSAPDKSGLPSDRFSAERTGGSVSTLTIQRTQQEDSAVYLCASSLVPGAGEQYFGPGTRLTVT.

This clone was counted a few times. The V call is TRBV27, the J call TRBJ2-1; TRBD2 matches at 12 bases. CDR1 and CDR2 (germline): MNHEY, SMNVEV (reference sequence). This CDR3 has 15 residues. With 8 bases clipped from V and 9 bases from J, the junction kept 11 bases outside the gene matches. The CDR3: CASVPSGRAVGEQFF. The DNA for the CDR3 is TGTGCCAGCGTTCCTAGCGGGAGGGCCGTTGGTGAGCAGTTCTTC.

The J gene is TRBJ2-2, the V gene TRBV2, with D hard to call. The CDR3 extends over 14 amino acids. From germline, CDR1 is SNHLY and CDR2 FYNNEI. V was shortened by 7 bases and J by 2 bases, with 11 bases between the two germline ends. CDR3 sequence: CASTVGPNTGELFF. The CDR3 region has the DNA TGTGCCAGCACAGTTGGGCCAAACACCGGGGAGCTGTTTTTT.

The chain recombines TRBV7-9 with TRBJ2-7; D gene uncertain. V was trimmed by 3 bases and J by 2 bases, leaving 8 bases between them. Germline-derived CDR1 and CDR2 are SEHNR and FQNEAQ (reference sequence). This CDR3 comprises 13 residues. The CDR3 coding sequence is TGTGCCAGCAGCTTGGCAGGCCCCTACGAGCAGTACTTC. This sequence encodes CASSLAGPYEQYF.

The J gene is TRBJ2-1, the V gene TRBV29-1, with 8 bases fitting TRBD2. V gave up 7 bases and J gave up 3 bases; unmatched junction bases: 5. The germline V gene encodes CDR1 SQVTM and CDR2 ANQGSEA. The length of the CDR3 is 13 residues. In nucleotides, the CDR3 is TGCAGCGCTACGAGCGGGAGCTACAATGAGCAGTTCTTC. It specifies CSATSGSYNEQFF.

The rearrangement joins TRBV4-3 to TRBJ2-3, with TRBD2 matching 10 bases. The CDR3 length is 18 residues. Unmatched junction bases numbered 10, after V lost 0 bases and J lost 4 bases. Germline CDR1 and CDR2: LGHNA and YSLEER. Here the CDR3 reads CASSQDTELAGVADTQYF. The CDR3 bases are TGCGCCAGCAGCCAAGATACGGAGCTAGCGGGAGTGGCAGATACGCAGTATTTT.

This sequence joins TRBV29-1 and TRBJ2-5, with D uncertain. Deletions cut 4 bases from V and 4 bases from J, with 16 bases between. Germline V lookup: CDR1 SQVTM, CDR2 ANQGSEA. The CDR3 sequence is 14 residues long. CDR3 bases: TGCAGCGTTGTTCCCCGGAGAGATCTAGAGACCCAGTACTTC. Translation gives CSVVPRRDLETQYF.

This sequence joins TRBV2 and TRBJ2-7, with 10 positions matching TRBD2. Germline CDR1 is SNHLY and CDR2 is FYNNEI. The J segment lost 1 base and the V segment lost 2 bases, leaving 2 bases of the junction unmatched. This CDR3 is 15 amino acids long. Here the CDR3 reads CASSESSGRSYEQYF. CDR3 DNA: TGTGCCAGCAGTGAAAGTAGCGGGAGGTCCTACGAGCAGTACTTC.

This clone has more than one count but fewer than ten. V and J are TRBV7-8 and TRBJ2-3; 9 bases are a match to TRBD2. This CDR3 spans 22 amino acids. V lost 5 bases to trimming and J lost 4 bases; unmatched junction nucleotides: 28. The germline gives CDR1 SGHVS, CDR2 FQNEAQ. The CDR3 sequence: CASSPTDWTPSPIAGESDTQYF. CDR3 coding DNA: TGTGCCAGCAGCCCCACTGATTGGACACCTAGCCCCATAGCGGGAGAATCAGATACGCAGTATTTT.

The genes are TRBV5-4 and TRBJ2-5; 10 bases map to TRBD2. CDR1 and CDR2 from the germline V gene are SGHNT and YYREEE (reference sequence). The CDR3 runs 15 residues. Trimming at V came to 1 base and at J to 3 bases, leaving 3 bases not matched to a gene. The CDR3 region has the DNA TGTGCCAGCAGCTTGACTAGCGGGGTCGAAGAGACCCAGTACTTC. Its translation: CASSLTSGVEETQYF.

This clone has more than one count but fewer than ten. V usage is TRBV30 and J usage is TRBJ2-7; 8 bases line up with TRBD1. Germline CDR1 reads GTSNPN; CDR2 reads SVGIG (reference sequence). The CDR3 runs 15 residues. J lost 5 bases, V lost 4 bases, and 13 bases had no gene match. CDR3 residues: CAWTNGQGISHEQYF. The CDR3 DNA follows: TGTGCCTGGACTAACGGACAGGGAATTTCCCACGAGCAGTACTTC. The full variable domain, completed using reference TRBV30 and TRBJ2-7, is SQTIHQWPATLVQPVGSPLSLECTVEGTSNPNLYWYRQAAGRGLQLLFYSVGIGQISSEVPQNLSASRPQDRQFILSSKKLLLSDSGFYLCAWTNGQGISHEQYFGPGTRLTVT.

This chain connects TRBV15 to TRBJ2-7; 11 bases match TRBD2. CDR1 and CDR2 from the germline V gene are LNHNV and YYDKDF (reference sequence). The V segment lost 5 bases and the J segment 4 bases; nucleotides outside the gene matches: 10. The CDR3 covers 16 residues. This CDR3 reads CATSGGGLAASYEQYF. The CDR3 DNA sequence: TGTGCCACCAGCGGGGGGGGACTAGCGGCATCATACGAGCAGTACTTC.

The CDR3 loop is CAWRMAGGSYEQYF. The CDR3 bases are TGTGCCTGGAGAATGGCGGGAGGGTCCTACGAGCAGTACTTC. The rearrangement links TRBV30 to TRBJ2-7; 9 nucleotides match TRBD2. Trimming at V came to 3 bases and at J to 1 base, leaving 4 bases not matched to a gene. Germline CDR1 reads GTSNPN; CDR2 reads SVGIG (reference sequence). The CDR3 is 14 residues long.

The chain couples TRBV5-1 to TRBJ2-3, with D perhaps matching TRBD1 (5 bases). CDR3 length: 16 amino acids. The germline V gene encodes CDR1 SGHRS and CDR2 YFSETQ. V lost 4 bases and J 0 bases, leaving 15 bases between the germline ends. In nucleotides, the CDR3 is TGCGCCAGCAGCATTGGCAGGGCATACAGCACAGATACGCAGTATTTT. This encodes CASSIGRAYSTDTQYF. Supplemented by reference TRBV5-1 and TRBJ2-3, the full variable domain reads KAGVTQTPRYLIKTRGQQVTLSCSPISGHRSVSWYQQTPGQGLQFLFEYFSETQRNKGNFPGRFSGRQFSNSRSEMNVSTLELGDSALYLCASSIGRAYSTDTQYFGPGTRLTVL.

The chain combines TRBV7-7 with TRBJ2-3; 15 nucleotides agree with TRBD2. The CDR3 totals 19 residues. Losses at the gene ends were 5 bases for V and 2 bases for J; bases not matched to a gene: 11. Germline lookup yields CDR1 SSHAT and CDR2 FNYEAQ (reference sequence). This CDR3 is CASSPGLAGGGLDTDTQYF. The CDR3 DNA is TGTGCCAGCAGCCCGGGACTAGCGGGAGGAGGGTTAGACACAGATACGCAGTATTTT.

A single count supports this clone. The V gene is TRBV7-9, the J gene TRBJ1-4; D uncertain. Trimming stripped 5 bases from V and 4 bases from J, with 14 bases between. The CDR3 spans 15 residues. Germline CDR1 reads SEHNR; CDR2 reads FQNEAQ (reference sequence). The CDR3, as DNA: TGTGCCAGCAGCCCTCGACGGACCGATAATGAAAAACTGTTTTTT. Amino acid sequence: CASSPRRTDNEKLFF.

The chain has TRBV5-6 and TRBJ1-2, with a tentative D call TRBD1 (6 bases). The V gene's germline CDR1 is SGHDT and CDR2 YYEEEE. V was cut by 7 bases and J by 1 base, with 26 bases left in between. The CDR3 covers 18 residues. CDR3 sequence: CASLRQAGRTDINYGYTF. The CDR3 region has the DNA TGTGCCAGCCTAAGACAGGCGGGGCGGACGGACATTAACTATGGCTACACCTTC. Looking up the rest from reference TRBV5-6 and TRBJ1-2 gives the full variable domain: DAGVTQSPTHLIKTRGQQVTLRCSPKSGHDTVSWYQQALGQGPQFIFQYYEEEERQRGNFPDRFSGHQFPNYSSELNVNALLLGDSALYLCASLRQAGRTDINYGYTFGSGTRLTVV.

The J gene is TRBJ2-7, the V gene TRBV29-1; D is possibly TRBD1 or TRBD2 (5 bases each). Germline values: CDR1 SQVTM, CDR2 ANQGSEA. This CDR3 contains 14 residues. The V and J ends lost 8 bases and 3 bases respectively, with 20 bases between them. The chain's CDR3 is CSNGPGTRRYEQYF. Here the CDR3 DNA reads TGCAGCAACGGCCCCGGGACGCGGCGCTACGAGCAGTACTTC.